This T cell receptor (beta chain) was sequenced in a study of cytomegalovirus exposure and HLA in healthy donors. Study observations and caveats: Using a false discovery rate of 0.05, a later analysis showed that about 16,000 TCR beta sequences were associated with HLA alleles. Reports indicated that the classifier achieved high specificity and sensitivity in diagnosing cytomegalovirus status. Further analysis, carried out later, found HLA-associated TCR beta chains more clonally expanded than equally common other chains.

CDR1 and CDR2 from the germline V gene are PRHDT and FYEKMQ (reference sequence). Trimming stripped 5 bases from V and 5 bases from J, with 12 bases between. The CDR3 runs 13 residues. PCR employed 60 Vbeta and 13 Jbeta primers. The method was immunoSEQ multiplex PCR; TCRdb's version includes in-frame clones alone and lacks a portion of them. The sample has more than 150,000 clones; 70% to 80% are singletons. In this sample, this clone turned up a few times. Its antigen is currently unknown. This sequence originates from a male donor in good health and CMV-seronegative. What was sequenced was PBMCs. The chain has TRBV13 and TRBJ1-1, with D perhaps TRBD1 (5 bases). CDR3 amino acids: CASSLTGETEAFF. The CDR3 nucleotides are TGTGCCAGCAGCCTAACGGGGGAAACTGAAGCTTTCTTT.